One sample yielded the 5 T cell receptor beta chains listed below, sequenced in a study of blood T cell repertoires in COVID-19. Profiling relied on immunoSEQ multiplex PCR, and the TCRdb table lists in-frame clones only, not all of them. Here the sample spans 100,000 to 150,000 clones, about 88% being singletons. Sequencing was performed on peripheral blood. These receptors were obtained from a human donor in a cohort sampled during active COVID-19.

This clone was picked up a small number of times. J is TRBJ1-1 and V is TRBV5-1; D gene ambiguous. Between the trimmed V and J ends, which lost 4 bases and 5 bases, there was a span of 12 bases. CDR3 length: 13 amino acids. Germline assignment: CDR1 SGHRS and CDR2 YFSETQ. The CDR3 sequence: CASSIGPRTEAFF. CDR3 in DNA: TGCGCCAGCAGCATAGGCCCGAGGACTGAAGCTTTCTTT.

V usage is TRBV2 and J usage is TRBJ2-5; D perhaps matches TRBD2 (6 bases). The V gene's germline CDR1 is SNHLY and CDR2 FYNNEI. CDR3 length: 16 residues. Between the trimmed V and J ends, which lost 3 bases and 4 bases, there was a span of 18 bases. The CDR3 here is CASSEGGTWAGETQYF. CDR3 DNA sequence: TGTGCCAGCAGTGAGGGGGGTACCTGGGCAGGAGAGACCCAGTACTTC.

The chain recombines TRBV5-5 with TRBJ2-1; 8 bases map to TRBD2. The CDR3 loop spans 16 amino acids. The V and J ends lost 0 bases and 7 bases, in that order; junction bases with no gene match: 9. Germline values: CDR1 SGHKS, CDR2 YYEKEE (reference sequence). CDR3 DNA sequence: TGTGCCAGCAGCTTGGAGGGAGCGGGAGCCAGTAATGAGCAGTTCTTC. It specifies CASSLEGAGASNEQFF.

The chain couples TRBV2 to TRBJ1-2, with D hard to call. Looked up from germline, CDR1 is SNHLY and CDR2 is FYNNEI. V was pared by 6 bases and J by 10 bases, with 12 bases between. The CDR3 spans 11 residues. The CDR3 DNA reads TGTGCCAGCAGGCCATTGGCGGACTACACCTTC. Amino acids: CASRPLADYTF. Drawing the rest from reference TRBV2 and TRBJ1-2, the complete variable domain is EPEVTQTPSHQVTQMGQEVILRCVPISNHLYFYWYRQILGQKVEFLVSFYNNEISEKSEIFDDQFSVERPDGSNFTLKIRSTKLEDSAMYFCASRPLADYTFGSGTRLTVV.

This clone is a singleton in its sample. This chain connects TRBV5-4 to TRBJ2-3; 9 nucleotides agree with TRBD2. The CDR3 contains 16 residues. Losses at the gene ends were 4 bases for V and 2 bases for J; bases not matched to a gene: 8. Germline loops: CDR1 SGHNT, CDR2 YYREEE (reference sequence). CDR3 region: CASSVSGSFNTDTQYF. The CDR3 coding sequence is TGTGCCAGCAGCGTTAGCGGGAGTTTTAACACAGATACGCAGTATTTT.